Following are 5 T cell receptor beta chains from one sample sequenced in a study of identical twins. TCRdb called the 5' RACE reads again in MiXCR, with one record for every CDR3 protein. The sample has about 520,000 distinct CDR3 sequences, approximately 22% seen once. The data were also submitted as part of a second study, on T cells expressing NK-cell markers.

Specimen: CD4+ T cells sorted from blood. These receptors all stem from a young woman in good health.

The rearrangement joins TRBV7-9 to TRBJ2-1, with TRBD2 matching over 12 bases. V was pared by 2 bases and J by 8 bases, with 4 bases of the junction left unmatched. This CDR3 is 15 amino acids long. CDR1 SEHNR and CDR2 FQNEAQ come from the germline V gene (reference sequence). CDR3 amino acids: CASSLTTSGRDEQFF. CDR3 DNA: TGTGCCAGCAGCTTAACGACTAGCGGGAGAGATGAGCAGTTCTTC.

CDR3 sequence reads: CSVNSGATDTQYF. The DNA for the CDR3 is TGCAGCGTCAATAGCGGGGCTACAGATACGCAGTATTTT. The chain is built from TRBV29-1 and TRBJ2-3; 8 nucleotides agree with TRBD2. Germline V gene lookup returns CDR1 SQVTM and CDR2 ANQGSEA. V lost 6 bases, J lost 3 bases, and 5 bases stayed unmatched. The length of the CDR3 is 13 residues.

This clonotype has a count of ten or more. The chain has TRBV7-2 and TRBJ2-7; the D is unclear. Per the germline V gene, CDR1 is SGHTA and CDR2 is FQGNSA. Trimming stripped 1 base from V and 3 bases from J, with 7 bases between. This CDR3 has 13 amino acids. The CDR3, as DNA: TGTGCCAGCAGCTTAGTAACCGGCTACGAGCAGTACTTC. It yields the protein CASSLVTGYEQYF.

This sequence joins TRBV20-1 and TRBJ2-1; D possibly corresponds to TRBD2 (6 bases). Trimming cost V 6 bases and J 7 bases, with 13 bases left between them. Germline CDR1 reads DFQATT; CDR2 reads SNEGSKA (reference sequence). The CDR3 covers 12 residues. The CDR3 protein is CSASWAGNEQFF. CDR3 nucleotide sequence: TGCAGTGCCTCGTGGGCGGGAAATGAGCAGTTCTTC.

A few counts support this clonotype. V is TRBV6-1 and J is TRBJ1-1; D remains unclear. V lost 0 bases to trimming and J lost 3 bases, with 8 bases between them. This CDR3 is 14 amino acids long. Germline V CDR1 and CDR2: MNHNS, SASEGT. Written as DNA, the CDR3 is TGTGCCAGCAGTGAAGCATCAGGCTACACTGAAGCTTTCTTT. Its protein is CASSEASGYTEAFF.